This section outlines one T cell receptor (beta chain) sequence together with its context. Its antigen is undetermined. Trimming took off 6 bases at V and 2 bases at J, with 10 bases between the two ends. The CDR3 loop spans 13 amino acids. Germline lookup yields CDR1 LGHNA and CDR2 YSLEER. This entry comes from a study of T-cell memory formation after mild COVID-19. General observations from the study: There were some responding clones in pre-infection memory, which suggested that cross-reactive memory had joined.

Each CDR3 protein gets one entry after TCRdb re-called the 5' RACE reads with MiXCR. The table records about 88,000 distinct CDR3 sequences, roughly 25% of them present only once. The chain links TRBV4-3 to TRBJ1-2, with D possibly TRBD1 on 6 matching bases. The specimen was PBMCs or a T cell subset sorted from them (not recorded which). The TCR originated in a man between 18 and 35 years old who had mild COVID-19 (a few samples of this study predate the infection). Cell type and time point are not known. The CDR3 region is CASSYDRNYGYTF. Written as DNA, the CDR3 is TGCGCCAGCAGTTATGACAGGAACTATGGCTACACCTTC.